A selection of T cell receptor beta chains follows, all from one sample in a study of identifying expanded T cells in peripheral blood. TCRdb keeps only in-frame clones here, not all; method: immunoSEQ multiplex PCR. The table lists about 130,000 clones, 86% of them singletons. Sequencing was performed on blood. Receptors originate from a person aged 18 to 75 in good health. The CDR3 runs from the conserved cysteine through the conserved F or W. D genes are given only for firm matches. Expanded clones get a size class; other rows say once, few or many, or leave the size out.

cdr3_length	clone_size	v_call	d_call	j_call	cdr3_nt	cdr3_aa
16	NA	TRBV5-4	NA	TRBJ1-1	TGTGCCAGCAGCTTCGGGACACCCCTGGAGAACACTGAAGCTTTCTTT	CASSFGTPLENTEAFF
15	few	TRBV27	NA	TRBJ2-7	TGTGCCAGCCGGACCCCCGAGACCGGGTCCTACGAGCAGTACTTC	CASRTPETGSYEQYF
16	NA	TRBV4-2	NA	TRBJ2-3	TGTGCCAGCAGCCAAGGAAGAGCCACTGTCACAGATACGCAGTATTTT	CASSQGRATVTDTQYF
13	NA	TRBV7-8	NA	TRBJ2-3	TGTGCCAGCAGCTTACAGGGTGGAGATACGCAGTATTTT	CASSLQGGDTQYF
13	once	TRBV2	NA	TRBJ2-5	TGTGCCAGCAGCCGACTAGTCAGGGAGACCCAGTACTTC	CASSRLVRETQYF
15	NA	TRBV2	NA	TRBJ2-3	TGTGCCAGCAGGCGTGGACGGATTAGCACAGATACGCAGTATTTT	CASRRGRISTDTQYF
15	NA	TRBV5-8	TRBD2	TRBJ2-1	TGTGCCAGCAGCAGCGGGACTAGCGGCTTCAATGAGCAGTTCTTC	CASSSGTSGFNEQFF
14	NA	TRBV7-2	NA	TRBJ2-2	TGTGCCAGCAGCCGGGACTTAAACACCGGGGAGCTGTTTTTT	CASSRDLNTGELFF
19	NA	TRBV4-1	TRBD2	TRBJ2-1	TGCGCCAGCAGCCCGCCTAGCGGGAGGCGCCAATTAGACTACAATGAGCAGTTCTTC	CASSPPSGRRQLDYNEQFF
17	NA	TRBV9	NA	TRBJ1-1	TGTGCCAGCAGCGTAGGGATGGGGAACAGGGCGAACACTGAAGCTTTCTTT	CASSVGMGNRANTEAFF
13	NA	TRBV2	NA	TRBJ2-3	TGTGCCAGCAATAGCGGCTCCACAGATACGCAGTATTTT	CASNSGSTDTQYF
15	NA	TRBV4-2	TRBD1	TRBJ1-4	TGTGCCAGCAGCCCTGGGGAGGGGGCTGATGAAAAACTGTTTTTT	CASSPGEGADEKLFF
14	NA	TRBV7-9	TRBD1	TRBJ2-3	TGTGCCAGCAGTACGGGACAGGTGGCAGATACGCAGTATTTT	CASSTGQVADTQYF
13	NA	TRBV25-1	NA	TRBJ2-1	TGTGCCACCCACGGGACGGCTACCAATGAGCAGTTCTTC	CATHGTATNEQFF
14	few	TRBV25-1	TRBD2	TRBJ2-2	TGTGCCAGCCGGACTAGCGGGAGACCCGGGGAGCTGTTTTTT	CASRTSGRPGELFF
10	NA	TRBV20-1	NA	TRBJ1-1	TGCAGTGCTGAGAACACTGAAGCTTTCTTT	CSAENTEAFF
16	NA	TRBV6-5	NA	TRBJ1-3	TGTGCCAGCAGTTCCGGGGGGGCGAGCTCTGGAAACACCATATATTTT	CASSSGGASSGNTIYF
17	NA	TRBV11-2	TRBD2	TRBJ2-1	TGTGCCAGCAGCTTAGATCTCGGACTAGCGGGAGTCGGGGAGCAGTTCTTC	CASSLDLGLAGVGEQFF
13	NA	TRBV10-3	TRBD1	TRBJ2-4	TGTGCCATCAGTGTACAGGGGCTTAGCATTCAGTACTTC	CAISVQGLSIQYF
15	NA	TRBV27	NA	TRBJ2-1	TGTGCCAGCAACGAACACGGGGTAGAGAAGAATGAGCAGTTCTTC	CASNEHGVEKNEQFF
15	NA	TRBV10-2	NA	TRBJ2-3	TGCGCCAGCAGTGAAGGCGGAGTTAACACAGATACGCAGTATTTT	CASSEGGVNTDTQYF
17	NA	TRBV19	TRBD1	TRBJ1-5	TGTGCCAGTAGCCGACCGGGACAGGGGGGACCCGATCAGCCCCAGCATTTT	CASSRPGQGGPDQPQHF
14	NA	TRBV6-1	TRBD2	TRBJ2-7	TGTGCCAGCACCGGGACTAGCGGTTCATACGAGCAGTACTTC	CASTGTSGSYEQYF
14	once	TRBV5-4	NA	TRBJ1-2	TGTGCCAGCAGCTTGGACAGTGGGACGGGGGGCTACACCTTC	CASSLDSGTGGYTF
12	NA	TRBV7-9	TRBD2	TRBJ2-1	TGTGCCAGCAGCTCCGGGGGGACTAGCGGGTTCTTC	CASSSGGTSGFF
16	NA	TRBV5-1	NA	TRBJ2-3	TGCGCCAGCAGCTTTAAAAGTGGCAGGGTGGCGAATACGCAGTATTTT	CASSFKSGRVANTQYF
20	NA	TRBV19	TRBD2	TRBJ2-6	TGTGCCAGTAGTATAAGGCCGCTAGCGGGAGGGCCTTCTGGGGCCAACGTCCTGACTTTC	CASSIRPLAGGPSGANVLTF
17	NA	TRBV15	TRBD2	TRBJ2-7	TGTGCCACCAGCAGAGATCTCCCCAGCGGGAGCTCCTACGAGCAGTACTTC	CATSRDLPSGSSYEQYF
13	NA	TRBV6-1	NA	TRBJ1-1	TGTGCCAGCAGCATGACCCTGAACACTGAAGCTTTCTTT	CASSMTLNTEAFF
16	NA	TRBV19	TRBD1	TRBJ1-2	TGTGCCAGTAGGCCCCGAGACAGGGGGCAGAGGAATGGCTACACCTTC	CASRPRDRGQRNGYTF
12	NA	TRBV5-1	NA	TRBJ2-5	TGCGCCAGCACGATGGGTCAAGAGACCCAGTACTTC	CASTMGQETQYF
13	NA	TRBV11-2	NA	TRBJ1-1	TGTGCCAGCAGCTTAGACAGGAACACTGAAGCTTTCTTT	CASSLDRNTEAFF
15	NA	TRBV4-1	NA	TRBJ2-7	TGCGCCAGCAGCCTATCTCCCGGGGTGGGCTACGAGCAGTACTTC	CASSLSPGVGYEQYF
14	NA	TRBV11-1	NA	TRBJ1-6	TGTGCCAGCAGCGCCGCCGGAAATAATTCACCCCTCCACTTT	CASSAAGNNSPLHF